The 12 T cell receptor beta chains below all came from one sample that was sequenced in a study of a mutant IDH1 vaccine in newly diagnosed glioma (TCRdb year 2021). Receptor amplification or capture employed the immunoSEQ multiplex PCR assay. TCRdb retrieved this table from immuneACCESS and kept in-frame rearrangements only. Not all clones are present; in checked studies, unresolved V genes account for under half, and no reason is known for the remainder. This sample holds around 53,000 clones; roughly 91% were observed only once. The ten largest clones add up to 2% to 2.5% of the sample. For these receptors, no antigen is known. Taken with the paper, the label for time point translates to: week 11, during vaccination. A 20-mer mutant IDH1 peptide at 300 micrograms in Montanide made up each vaccine dose, which was injected subcutaneously together with topical imiquimod. The sample consisted of PBMCs, taken from a glioma patient whose treatment included an IDH1 peptide vaccine. The receptors here all came from a man over 45 with glioma.

V usage is TRBV5-1 and J usage is TRBJ2-1, with D possibly being TRBD1 or TRBD2 (10 bases each). V gave up 3 bases and J gave up 6 bases, with 22 bases separating them. From germline, CDR1 is SGHRS and CDR2 YFSETQ. The CDR3 runs to 17 residues. The CDR3 reads CASSWTGGIAGGNEQFF. The CDR3 DNA sequence: TGCGCCAGCAGCTGGACAGGGGGAATAGCGGGAGGCAATGAGCAGTTCTTC.

The J gene is TRBJ1-1, the V gene TRBV4-2; no firm D call. The CDR3 has 15 residues. From germline, CDR1 is LGHNA and CDR2 YNFKEQ. V lost 2 bases and J 3 bases, leaving 13 bases between the germline ends. In DNA form, the CDR3 reads TGTGCCAGCAGCCAACCGGTAGAGTGGGACACTGAAGCTTTCTTT. Its protein product is CASSQPVEWDTEAFF.

The J gene is TRBJ2-3, the V gene TRBV5-4; possible D gene TRBD2, 5 bases. With 2 bases removed from V and 0 bases from J, the gap between germline ends came to 10 bases. This CDR3 is 15 amino acids long. Germline values: CDR1 SGHNT, CDR2 YYREEE (reference sequence). The CDR3 region is CASSFDYLSTDTQYF. The CDR3 DNA sequence: TGTGCCAGCAGCTTCGACTACCTTAGCACAGATACGCAGTATTTT.

The V gene is TRBV4-1, the J gene TRBJ1-5, with D uncertain. V was clipped by 1 base and J by 8 bases, with 9 bases between them. The CDR3 contains 13 residues. Germline loops: CDR1 MGHRA, CDR2 YSYEKL. The DNA for the CDR3 is TGCGCCAGCAGCCAAGTTGGTTTCGAGCCCCAGCATTTT. Its translation: CASSQVGFEPQHF.

J is TRBJ2-1 and V is TRBV6-5; no clear D gene. Trimming pared 7 bases from V and 5 bases from J, leaving 9 bases between. CDR1 MNHEY and CDR2 SVGAGI come from the germline V gene. The CDR3 is made up of 12 amino acids. CDR3 protein: CASKGPNNEQFF. The DNA of the CDR3 is TGTGCCAGCAAAGGTCCGAACAATGAGCAGTTCTTC.

In its sample, this clone was seen once. The chain has TRBV27 and TRBJ2-5; tentatively, D is TRBD1 or TRBD2 (5 bases each). CDR1 is MNHEY and CDR2 is SMNVEV in the germline V gene (reference sequence). The CDR3 is made up of 14 amino acids. Trimming took off 5 bases at V and 3 bases at J, with 13 bases between the two ends. The CDR3 region is CASSPTGPEETQYF. The DNA of the CDR3 is TGTGCCAGCAGTCCCACGGGACCCGAAGAGACCCAGTACTTC.

The chain has TRBV2 and TRBJ1-2; 7 bases fit TRBD1. CDR1 SNHLY and CDR2 FYNNEI come from the germline V gene. V lost 6 bases to trimming and J lost 10 bases; unmatched junction nucleotides: 8. This CDR3 has 12 residues. CDR3: CASRRTGDPYTF. CDR3 bases: TGTGCCAGCAGGAGGACAGGAGATCCCTACACCTTC.

This clone was seen a single time. The chain employs TRBV7-6 and TRBJ1-1; D is uncertain. The CDR3 loop spans 15 amino acids. Germline CDR1 SGHVS, CDR2 FNYEAQ. V dropped 5 bases and J dropped 1 base, with 14 bases sitting between them. Here the CDR3 DNA reads TGTGCCAGCAGCGCTCGCGCCCGTCCGAACACTGAAGCTTTCTTT. Amino acid sequence: CASSARARPNTEAFF.

The genes are TRBV28 and TRBJ2-1; D gene unclear. Germline loops: CDR1 MDHEN, CDR2 SYDVKM. V was trimmed by 7 bases and J by 5 bases, leaving 9 bases between them. This CDR3 is 12 amino acids long. The CDR3 region is CASTPPNNEQFF. CDR3 DNA: TGTGCCAGCACCCCCCCCAACAATGAGCAGTTCTTC.

A note on this clone: Mismatch with germline at one junction end may stem from a read error. The V call is TRBV5-1, the J call TRBJ2-7; no clear D. This CDR3 has 12 residues. CDR1 and CDR2 (germline): SGHRS, YFSETQ. The CDR3 nucleotides read TGCGCCAGCAGCTTGGCCTCCGGGTCCCTCCACTTC. Translation gives CASSLASGSLHF.

This clone has a single count. The V call is TRBV6-5, the J call TRBJ1-1; perhaps TRBD1 as D (6 bases). The CDR3 runs to 14 residues. The ends were cut back, 6 bases at V and 1 base at J, with 12 bases in the middle. CDR1 is MNHEY, CDR2 SVGAGI, per germline. The CDR3 nucleotides read TGTGCCAGCAGGCCAGGGGCACCGAACACTGAAGCTTTCTTT. It is translated as CASRPGAPNTEAFF.

This clone was observed a handful of times. The rearrangement links TRBV28 to TRBJ1-4, with TRBD1 matching over 8 bases. This CDR3 has 14 amino acids. Germline V gives CDR1 MDHEN, CDR2 SYDVKM. V dropped 5 bases and J dropped 8; count of bases not matched to a gene: 7. CDR3 protein: CASSRRQGREKLFF. CDR3 in DNA: TGTGCCAGCAGTAGACGACAGGGGCGAGAAAAACTGTTTTTT.